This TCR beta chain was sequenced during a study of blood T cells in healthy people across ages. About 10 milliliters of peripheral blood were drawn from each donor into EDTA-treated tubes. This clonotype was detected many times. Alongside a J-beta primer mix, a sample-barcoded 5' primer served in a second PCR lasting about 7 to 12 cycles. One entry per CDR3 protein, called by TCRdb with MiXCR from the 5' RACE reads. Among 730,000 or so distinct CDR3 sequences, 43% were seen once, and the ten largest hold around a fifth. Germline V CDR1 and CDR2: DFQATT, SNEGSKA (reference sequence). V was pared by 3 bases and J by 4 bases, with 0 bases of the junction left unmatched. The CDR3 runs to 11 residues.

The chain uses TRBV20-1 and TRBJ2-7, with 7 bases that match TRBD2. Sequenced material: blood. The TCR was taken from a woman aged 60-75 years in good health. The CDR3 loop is CSARREYEQYF. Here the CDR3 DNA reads TGCAGTGCTAGGCGGGAGTACGAGCAGTACTTC.